These T cell receptor beta chains were read from a single sample in a study of blood T cell repertoires in COVID-19. The assay was immunoSEQ multiplex PCR, and TCRdb's table has in-frame clones only and misses some. The sample has 110,000 to 150,000 clones, 75% to 85% seen once. The sample comprised peripheral blood. The receptors were sampled from an older woman with COVID-19, enrolled during active disease. The CDR3 runs from the conserved cysteine through the conserved F or W. The order of the fields is D gene, J gene, clone size, V gene, CDR3 DNA, CDR3 protein. D genes are given only for firm matches. Some rows mark clone size as missing; the rest say once, few, many or name a class of expanded clone.

. TRBJ1-2 . TRBV10-3 TGTGCCATCAGTGAGTCAATTAGACAGGCCTATGGCTACACCTTC CAISESIRQAYGYTF
. TRBJ1-2 . TRBV3-1/TRBV3-2 TGTGCCAGCAGCCAAGATTTTAGGAGGCATGGCTACACCTTC CASSQDFRRHGYTF
TRBD1 TRBJ1-1 . TRBV20-1 TGCAGTGCTTCAGGGGGCACTGAAGCTTTCTTT CSASGGTEAFF
TRBD2 TRBJ2-5 . TRBV7-2 TGTGCCAGCAGCCCCCTAGCGGGGGGGATAGAGACCCAGTACTTC CASSPLAGGIETQYF
TRBD1 TRBJ2-1 . TRBV7-3 TGTGCCAGCAGCTTAGATGGACAGGGGGCCTATGAGCAGTTCTTC CASSLDGQGAYEQFF
TRBD1 TRBJ1-6 . TRBV5-3 TGTGCCAGAAGCCCTGACAGGGTCTGGAATTCACCCCTCCACTTT CARSPDRVWNSPLHF
. TRBJ2-5 . TRBV19 TGTGCCAGTAGACGATCCTTAGGGGCGAACCAAGAGACCCAGTACTTC CASRRSLGANQETQYF
TRBD1 TRBJ1-1 . TRBV5-5 TGTGCCAGCAGCCCGCGGACAGGTGGCGCGGTGAACACTGAAGCTTTCTTT CASSPRTGGAVNTEAFF
TRBD1 TRBJ1-2 once TRBV4-1 TGCGCCAGCAGCCAAGATCGCTCAGGGGGTAATGGCTACACCTTC CASSQDRSGGNGYTF
. TRBJ1-2 . TRBV7-9 TGTGCCAGCAGCGATCTTACAGGCCTCCATGGCTACACCTTC CASSDLTGLHGYTF
TRBD2 TRBJ2-2 . TRBV7-8 TGTGCCAGCAGCTTGACCCTAGCGGGGGGGCCTAACACCGGGGAGCTGTTTTTT CASSLTLAGGPNTGELFF
TRBD1 TRBJ1-1 few TRBV10-3 TGTGCCGGCGGACAGGGGACTGAAGCTTTCTTT CAGGQGTEAFF
. TRBJ1-2 . TRBV3-1/TRBV3-2 TGTGCCAGCAGCCAAGCTGGGGGTCGTCAGGGGATATTTGATGGCTACACCTTC CASSQAGGRQGIFDGYTF
. TRBJ2-7 . TRBV6-5 TGTGCCAGCAGACGGGCCGAGGGCCCCTCCTACGAGCAGTACTTC CASRRAEGPSYEQYF
TRBD1 TRBJ2-3 . TRBV3-1/TRBV3-2 TGTGCCAGCAGCGCACAGGGGGTTGGTTCCACAGATACGCAGTATTTT CASSAQGVGSTDTQYF
TRBD1 TRBJ2-2 . TRBV18 TGTGCCAGCCCAATCAGGGGGCAGAACACCGGGGAGCTGTTTTTT CASPIRGQNTGELFF
. TRBJ2-1 . TRBV5-1 TGCGCCAGCAGCTTGGTTGACAGAGACAATGAGCAGTTCTTC CASSLVDRDNEQFF
. TRBJ2-2 . TRBV4-1 TGCGCCAGCAGCCAAGAAGGGCAGGGGAGCACCGGGGAGCTGTTTTTT CASSQEGQGSTGELFF
TRBD1 TRBJ2-7 . TRBV5-5 TGTGCCAGCAGCTCCGACAGGGGCCCTAGGTGGTACGAGCAGTACTTC CASSSDRGPRWYEQYF
. TRBJ1-1 . TRBV5-4 TGTGCCAGCAGCTTGGCAGGGTTGGGCACTGAAGCTTTCTTT CASSLAGLGTEAFF
. TRBJ1-4 . TRBV10-2 TGCGCCAGCAGAGGACAGAGTAATGAAAAACTGTTTTTT CASRGQSNEKLFF
TRBD2 TRBJ2-5 few TRBV5-5 TGTGCCAGCAGCTTTAAGCTTAGAGCGGGGGTGGTAGAGACCCAGTACTTC CASSFKLRAGVVETQYF
. TRBJ1-1 . TRBV5-4 TGTGCCAGCAGCTCAGGGGTGAACACTGAAGCTTTCTTT CASSSGVNTEAFF